This T cell receptor beta chain appears in the sequencing data of a study of beta chain features in type 1 diabetes. Study as a whole: Examination covered over 85,000,000 sorted cells spanning all samples.

As every portion of the isolated RNA was reverse transcribed, the sequencing read expressed TCRB transcripts. Assay: immunoSEQ multiplex PCR; the TCRdb copy retains only in-frame clones and omits some. The sample has about 110,000 clones, almost 40% seen once. CD4+ naive, central memory, regulatory and stem cell-like memory subsets were isolated by sorting on CD45RO/CCR7/CD25/CD127/CD95/CD27. The sequence came from a woman aged 18-35 years in good health. The sequencing sample was made of stem cell memory CD4+ T cells from blood.

DNA of the CDR3: TGTGCCAGCAGCCTGACTAGCGGGAGTTCTACCGAGCAGTACTTC. Its protein product is CASSLTSGSSTEQYF. The rearrangement links TRBV5-5 to TRBJ2-7; the match to TRBD2 covers 12 bases. This CDR3 has 15 residues. J lost 6 bases, V lost 4 bases, and 8 bases had no gene match. In germline, CDR1 is SGHKS, CDR2 YYEKEE (reference sequence).